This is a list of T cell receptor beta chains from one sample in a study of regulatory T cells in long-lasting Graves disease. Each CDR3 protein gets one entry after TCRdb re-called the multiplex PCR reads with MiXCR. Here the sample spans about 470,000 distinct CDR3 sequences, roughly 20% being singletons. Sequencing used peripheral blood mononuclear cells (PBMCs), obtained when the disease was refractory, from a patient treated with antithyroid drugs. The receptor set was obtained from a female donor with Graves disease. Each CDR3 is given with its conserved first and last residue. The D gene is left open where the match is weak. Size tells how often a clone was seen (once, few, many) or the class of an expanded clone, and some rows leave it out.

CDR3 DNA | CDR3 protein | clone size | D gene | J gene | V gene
TGTGCCAGCAGCCTGACTAGCGGGTGGCAAGAGACCCAGTACTTC | CASSLTSGWQETQYF | many | TRBD2 | TRBJ2-5 | TRBV6-1
TGTGCCAGCAGTGAGTCGTGGACAGGGAGGTACGAGCAGTACTTC | CASSESWTGRYEQYF | . | TRBD1 | TRBJ2-7 | TRBV6-1
TGTGCCAGCAGCTTATTTCTGGGGGGCGGAAGGAGAGACGCAGATACGCAGTATTTT | CASSLFLGGGRRDADTQYF | . | . | TRBJ2-3 | TRBV7-8
TGCAGCGTCAGTGGTAGGGTGAATACAGATACGCAGTATTTT | CSVSGRVNTDTQYF | . | . | TRBJ2-3 | TRBV29-1
TGTGCCAGCAGCTTAGGGGCGGGAGAGTCCTACGAGCAGTACTTC | CASSLGAGESYEQYF | many | TRBD2 | TRBJ2-7 | TRBV7-3
TGTGCCAGCAGTGAGCGGGTTTGGGACACAAACACTGAAGCTTTCTTT | CASSERVWDTNTEAFF | few | . | TRBJ1-1 | TRBV6-1
TGTGCCAGCAGTGAACTGGGTCGCGTCCACGAGCAGTACTTC | CASSELGRVHEQYF | many | . | TRBJ2-7 | TRBV6-1
TGCAGCGTTATCGACACGAACACTGAAGCTTTCTTT | CSVIDTNTEAFF | . | . | TRBJ1-1 | TRBV29-1
TGTGCCAGCAGTTTTTCCCCCCCGGGTAGCAATCAGCCCCAGCATTTT | CASSFSPPGSNQPQHF | . | . | TRBJ1-5 | TRBV27
TGTGCCACCACCAAGTGGAGCAACGAGCAGCACTTC | CATTKWSNEQHF | . | . | TRBJ2-7 | TRBV6-1
TGTGCCTGGAGTGTATGGGAGGGCTATGGCTACACCTTC | CAWSVWEGYGYTF | many | . | TRBJ1-2 | TRBV30
TGCAGCGTTGACAGCCCCGGGACCCAGTACTTC | CSVDSPGTQYF | . | . | TRBJ2-5 | TRBV29-1
TGTGCCAGCAGCCCCAGGACAGGGGCTGAAGCTTTCTTT | CASSPRTGAEAFF | many | TRBD1 | TRBJ1-1 | TRBV7-9
TGCGCCAGCACTGGTAGGCCTTTCTCCTACGAGCAGTACTTC | CASTGRPFSYEQYF | . | . | TRBJ2-7 | TRBV5-1
TGTGCCAGCAGCCGGAATCAGGAGAACTATGGCTACACCTTC | CASSRNQENYGYTF | many | . | TRBJ1-2 | TRBV3-1
TGTGCCAGCAGTTTGGAGGGACGTAATAATGAAAAACTGTTTTTT | CASSLEGRNNEKLFF | many | . | TRBJ1-4 | TRBV28
TGTGCCAGCGGAATATCAGCGGGGTTTGACGGGGATACTGAAGCTTTCTTT | CASGISAGFDGDTEAFF | many | . | TRBJ1-1 | TRBV6-1
TGTGCCAGCAGCTTAGAGGTTACTGAAGCTTTCTTT | CASSLEVTEAFF | many | . | TRBJ1-1 | TRBV11-1
TGTGCCAGCTCACCACGGGACAGAGATTCACCCCTCCACTTT | CASSPRDRDSPLHF | many | TRBD1 | TRBJ1-6 | TRBV18
TGTGCCAGCAGTTCTGGACAGGGTTTGACGTCCTACGAGCAGTACTTC | CASSSGQGLTSYEQYF | many | TRBD1 | TRBJ2-7 | TRBV2
TGTGCCACCAGTGCTCAGCCGGTTGGAGTTGAGCAGTTCTTC | CATSAQPVGVEQFF | . | . | TRBJ2-1 | TRBV24-1
TGTGCCAGCACTAGCGGTCCCTACGAGCAGTACTTC | CASTSGPYEQYF | many | TRBD2 | TRBJ2-7 | TRBV28